Below, one TCR beta chain is given with its context. As originally analysed: Researchers report that nucleated cell counts were estimated from reference gene primer amplification. Repertoires were generated with immunoSEQ multiplex PCR, while TCRdb's copy carries only in-frame clones and drops some. V and J calls and clone size come straight from that table; D and trimming were deduced from the DNA. This sample has 95,000 to 150,000 clones; approximately 71% occur once, and the top ten carry roughly 7.3%. This sample is drawn from a study of blood T cell repertoires in COVID-19. On the study more broadly: The origin of the acute and convalescent COVID-19 samples was the United States, Italy and Spain. Sample material is recorded as cDNA or gDNA derived from T cells, B-cell-depleted T cells, or PBMCs.

The V segment lost 4 bases and the J segment 7 bases; nucleotides outside the gene matches: 4. The germline gives CDR1 MGHRA, CDR2 YSYEKL. The length of the CDR3 is 14 residues. The specimen was peripheral blood. The receptor was derived from a human donor in a cohort sampled during active COVID-19. The chain has TRBV4-1 and TRBJ1-4, with 9 bases matching TRBD1. The CDR3 sequence is CASSPGTGREKLFF. CDR3 coding DNA: TGCGCCAGCAGCCCTGGGACAGGGCGTGAAAAACTGTTTTTT.